This passage covers 31 T cell receptor beta chains from one sample sequenced in a study of T cell repertoires in cytomegalovirus infection. These receptors lack a known antigen. TCRdb processed the reads anew with MiXCR; each CDR3 protein has one entry. The table has around 750,000 distinct CDR3 sequences, about 30% seen once. The sample was cultured CD8+ T cells from PBMCs, taken from culture after CMV antigen stimulation. The receptors here all came from a human donor in good health (CMV status not recorded). Some clones in this sample may be carry-over from other donors' samples.

The CDR3 DNA is TGCGCCAGCAGCCAAGCTTACCCGAACAGTAGAGGCACCGGGGAGCTGTTTTTT. Amino acids: CASSQAYPNSRGTGELFF. V gene TRBV4-3 combines with J gene TRBJ2-2; D gene uncertain. The CDR3 is 18 residues long. Deletions cut 1 base from V and 4 bases from J, with 19 bases between. CDR1 is LGHNA and CDR2 is YSLEER in the germline V gene.

This clonotype occurred a few times. The rearrangement links TRBV9 to TRBJ1-1; D uncertain. This CDR3 spans 14 amino acids. Germline CDR1 SGDLS, CDR2 YYNGEE. V gave up 0 bases and J gave up 8 bases, with 14 bases separating them. CDR3 in amino acids: CASSVGQRPREAFF. The CDR3 bases are TGTGCCAGCAGCGTAGGACAAAGGCCCAGGGAAGCTTTCTTT.

This clonotype came up many times. The chain couples TRBV7-9 to TRBJ2-2, with TRBD1 matching over 9 bases. CDR1 and CDR2 (germline): SEHNR, FQNEAQ (reference sequence). This CDR3 is built from 15 residues. V was pared by 4 bases and J by 1 base, with 1 base of the junction left unmatched. In DNA, the CDR3 is TGTGCCAGCAGCTCGGGACAGGGGAACACCGGGGAGCTGTTTTTT. Its protein product is CASSSGQGNTGELFF.

There are a few counts of this clonotype. V gene TRBV12-5 combines with J gene TRBJ2-1; D possibly matches TRBD1 or TRBD2 (5 bases each). The CDR3 extends over 18 amino acids. The germline gives CDR1 LGHNT, CDR2 FRNRAP. Trimming removed 3 bases at V and 7 bases at J, with 25 bases between. The CDR3 DNA is TGTGCTAGTGGTTTTACGGCAGGGAGCGATACAATGTATAATGAGCAGTTCTTC. Encoded protein: CASGFTAGSDTMYNEQFF.

This clonotype was counted only a few times. The chain combines TRBV12-3 or TRBV12-4 with TRBJ2-7, with TRBD1 matching over 9 bases. V was pared by 3 bases and J by 1 base, with 7 bases of the junction left unmatched. The CDR3 length is 16 residues. The CDR3 DNA reads as TGTGCCAGCAGTTTGAACTCAGGACAGGGGTCCTACGAGCAGTACTTC. Amino acid sequence: CASSLNSGQGSYEQYF.

There are a few counts of this clonotype. The J gene is TRBJ1-1, the V gene TRBV6-1, with a tentative D call TRBD1 (6 bases). Trimming cost V 0 bases and J 4 bases, with 9 bases left between them. The CDR3 covers 14 residues. CDR1 is MNHNS, CDR2 SASEGT, per germline. The CDR3 DNA reads as TGTGCCAGCAGTGAAGCAACAGGGTCCACTGAAGCTTTCTTT. Protein: CASSEATGSTEAFF.

This chain uses TRBV27 with TRBJ2-2; 10 nucleotides match TRBD1. Germline loops: CDR1 MNHEY, CDR2 SMNVEV (reference sequence). The CDR3 sequence is 17 residues long. The ends lost 2 bases at V and 6 bases at J; junction bases unmatched: 9. CDR3 region: CASSLRPGQGRAGELFF. The DNA of the CDR3 is TGTGCCAGCAGTTTACGACCGGGACAGGGGCGCGCCGGGGAGCTGTTTTTT.

A note on this clonotype: A much more abundant neighbour one base away suggests this may be a read error. CDR3 loop: CASRTSSYEQYF. The CDR3 DNA sequence: TGTGCCAGCAGGACGAGCTCCTACGAGCAGTACTTC. The chain is built from TRBV6-2 or TRBV6-3 and TRBJ2-7; the D is unclear. V lost 6 bases and J 0 bases, leaving 6 bases between the germline ends. This CDR3 has 12 residues. Germline CDR1 is MNHEY and CDR2 is SVGEGT.

In this sample, this clonotype turned up many times. The J gene is TRBJ2-7, the V gene TRBV7-2; tentatively, D is TRBD1 or TRBD2 (5 bases each). The CDR3 is 14 residues long. Trimming cost V 5 bases and J 3 bases, with 14 bases left between them. Per the germline V gene, CDR1 is SGHTA and CDR2 is FQGNSA. The CDR3 is CASSPLGTDYEQYF. The DNA of the CDR3 is TGTGCCAGCAGCCCTCTGGGGACGGACTACGAGCAGTACTTC. Full variable domain (remainder filled in from reference TRBV7-2 and TRBJ2-7): GAGVSQSPSNKVTEKGKDVELRCDPISGHTALYWYRQSLGQGLEFLIYFQGNSAPDKSGLPSDRFSAERTGGSVSTLTIQRTQQEDSAVYLCASSPLGTDYEQYFGPGTRLTVT.

J is TRBJ2-2 and V is TRBV6-2 or TRBV6-3; possible D gene TRBD1, 6 bases. The CDR3 contains 16 residues. Trimming removed 2 bases from V and 2 bases from J, with 12 bases in between. Germline loops: CDR1 MNHEY, CDR2 SVGEGT. The CDR3 DNA sequence: TGTGCCAGCAGTTACGGACAGACGTACAACACCGGGGAGCTGTTTTTT. Translating it yields CASSYGQTYNTGELFF.

The gene calls are TRBV6-1 and TRBJ1-1; D is unclear. The germline V gene has CDR1 MNHNS and CDR2 SASEGT. Between the trimmed V and J ends, which lost 7 bases and 5 bases, there was a span of 14 bases. CDR3 length: 13 amino acids. The CDR3 is CASKTVSGTEAFF. Written as DNA, the CDR3 is TGTGCCAGCAAAACGGTGAGCGGGACTGAAGCTTTCTTT.

This clonotype was recorded a few times. The rearrangement uses TRBV11-2 and TRBJ2-1, with D perhaps matching TRBD1 (6 bases). This CDR3 contains 17 residues. Germline lookup yields CDR1 SGHAT and CDR2 FQNNGV. V lost 5 bases to trimming and J lost 7 bases, with 24 bases between them. CDR3 sequence: CASSLILLGQSGNEQFF. In DNA, the CDR3 is TGTGCCAGCAGCCTAATCCTTCTCGGACAGTCGGGGAATGAGCAGTTCTTC.

The V call is TRBV6-1, the J call TRBJ1-5, with 9 bases lining up with TRBD1. From germline, CDR1 is MNHNS and CDR2 SASEGT. The CDR3 is 14 amino acids. Losses at the gene ends were 9 bases for V and 5 bases for J; bases not matched to a gene: 8. CDR3 region: CASENRGRDQPQHF. The CDR3 bases are TGTGCCAGTGAGAACAGGGGGCGGGATCAGCCCCAGCATTTT.

This chain joins TRBV7-6 and TRBJ2-3, with D hard to call. Trimming removed 2 bases at V and 1 base at J, with 10 bases between. This CDR3 has 15 residues. Germline V gene sequence: CDR1 SGHVS, CDR2 FNYEAQ. CDR3 amino acids: CASSLMALRTDTQYF. CDR3 nucleotides: TGTGCCAGCAGCTTAATGGCACTTCGCACAGATACGCAGTATTTT.

This sequence joins TRBV7-8 and TRBJ2-5; possible D gene TRBD1, 6 bases. This CDR3 region has 16 residues. Trimming shortened V by 5 bases and J by 4 bases, and 20 bases separated the two germline ends. The V gene's germline CDR1 is SGHVS and CDR2 FQNEAQ. The CDR3 spells CASSLNRENLGETQYF. The DNA for the CDR3 is TGTGCCAGCAGCCTTAACAGGGAAAACCTAGGAGAGACCCAGTACTTC.

The chain couples TRBV27 to TRBJ2-1; TRBD2 aligns across 10 bases. Germline CDR1 reads MNHEY; CDR2 reads SMNVEV (reference sequence). The CDR3 is 15 residues long. Trimming took 10 bases from V and 3 from J; bases not matched to a gene: 9. The CDR3 reads CANKPGTSVYNEQFF. The DNA for the CDR3 is TGTGCCAACAAGCCCGGGACTAGCGTCTACAATGAGCAGTTCTTC.

The chain links TRBV29-1 to TRBJ2-2; 7 bases are shared with TRBD1. CDR3 length: 13 residues. CDR1 SQVTM and CDR2 ANQGSEA come from the germline V gene. With V trimmed by 3 bases and J by 5 bases, 3 bases remained unmatched. The chain's CDR3 is CSVEVTGTGELFF. The DNA of the CDR3 is TGCAGCGTTGAGGTGACAGGGACCGGGGAGCTGTTTTTT.

Turning to this clonotype: The junction departs from germline at one end; a sequencing error may be responsible. This chain connects TRBV29-1 to TRBJ2-3, with a weak D call TRBD1 (6 bases). CDR1 SQVTM and CDR2 ANQGSEA come from the germline V gene. This CDR3 has 11 residues. The CDR3 region is CSGRDNGFEDF. The CDR3, as DNA: TGCAGCGGCCGGGACAACGGTTTCGAGGATTTT.

V usage is TRBV7-6 and J usage is TRBJ1-5, with D unresolved. Germline values: CDR1 SGHVS, CDR2 FNYEAQ. Trimming left V 4 bases short and J 2 bases short, with 12 bases between. CDR3 length: 15 amino acids. The CDR3 DNA is TGTGCCAGCAGCTCCGTGCCTGGGGGCAATCAGCCCCAGCATTTT. Translated: CASSSVPGGNQPQHF.

The V gene is TRBV7-8, the J gene TRBJ2-7; D tentatively reads TRBD1 or TRBD2 (5 bases each). From germline, CDR1 is SGHVS and CDR2 FQNEAQ. The CDR3 loop spans 14 amino acids. V lost 1 base, J lost 1 base, and 8 bases lay in between. The DNA of the CDR3 is TGTGCCAGCAGCTTAGATGAGGGGTCCTACGAGCAGTACGTC. This encodes CASSLDEGSYEQYV.

CDR3 loop: CASGPTGPGSDTF. The CDR3 DNA reads TGTGCTAGTGGGCCCACGGGACCTGGCAGCGACACCTTC. The genes are TRBV12-5 and TRBJ1-2, with a possible D match to TRBD1 (5 bases). The V and J ends lost 6 bases and 12 bases respectively, with 20 bases between them. The CDR3 contains 13 residues. CDR1 and CDR2 from the germline V gene are LGHNT and FRNRAP.

V gene TRBV13 combines with J gene TRBJ2-7; the D is unclear. Trimming removed 5 bases from V and 6 bases from J, with 17 bases in between. Germline V gene lookup returns CDR1 PRHDT and CDR2 FYEKMQ (reference sequence). This CDR3 region has 14 residues. CDR3 DNA sequence: TGTGCCAGCAGCCCCGGAGCTGGATGGGGCGAGCAGTACTTC. This sequence encodes CASSPGAGWGEQYF.

The gene calls are TRBV7-9 and TRBJ2-5; D is perhaps TRBD1 or TRBD2 (5 bases each). CDR1 SEHNR and CDR2 FQNEAQ come from the germline V gene (reference sequence). The CDR3 is 16 amino acids. V lost 6 bases and J 5 bases, leaving 22 bases between the germline ends. The CDR3 nucleotides are TGTGCCAGCAGTCCAGCCGGTGGGGCTAGCAGGGAGACCCAGTACTTC. Amino acid sequence: CASSPAGGASRETQYF. The full variable domain, rest sourced from reference TRBV7-9 and TRBJ2-5, is DTGVSQNPRHKITKRGQNVTFRCDPISEHNRLYWYRQTLGQGPEFLTYFQNEAQLEKSRLLSDRFSAERPKGSFSTLEIQRTEQGDSAMYLCASSPAGGASRETQYFGPGTRLLVL.

The chain combines TRBV27 with TRBJ1-1, with 11 bases fitting TRBD1. V shed 6 bases, J shed 3 bases, and the junction held 18 bases outside the gene matches. The CDR3 extends over 19 amino acids. CDR1 is MNHEY, CDR2 SMNVEV, per germline (reference sequence). CDR3 residues: CASRHEVPGQGEQDTEAFF. CDR3 coding DNA: TGTGCCAGCAGACATGAAGTCCCGGGACAGGGGGAACAGGACACTGAAGCTTTCTTT.

The J gene is TRBJ2-3, the V gene TRBV6-4; 15 positions agree with TRBD2. The CDR3 contains 18 residues. The V gene end was trimmed by 2 bases and the J gene end by 3 bases; junction bases not matched to a gene: 6. Germline V gene data show CDR1 as MRHNA and CDR2 as SNTAGT. For the CDR3, the DNA is TGTGCCAGCAGTGACACGCCCGGGACTAGCGGGGGGACAGATACGCAGTATTTT. This gives the protein CASSDTPGTSGGTDTQYF.

The gene calls are TRBV6-5 and TRBJ1-2; D gene unclear. Germline V gene data show CDR1 as MNHEY and CDR2 as SVGAGI. V was shortened by 2 bases and J by 3 bases, with 16 bases between the two germline ends. The CDR3 contains 16 residues. CDR3 amino acids: CASSYTDTPRDYGYTF. CDR3 DNA sequence: TGTGCCAGCAGTTACACCGATACTCCCCGGGACTATGGCTACACCTTC.

This clonotype was counted at least ten times. The gene calls are TRBV7-6 and TRBJ1-4, with D hard to call. The CDR3 is made up of 15 amino acids. Between the trimmed V and J ends, which lost 1 base and 0 bases, there was a span of 6 bases. CDR1 SGHVS and CDR2 FNYEAQ come from the germline V gene. This CDR3 is CASSLEVATNEKLFF. CDR3 sequence (DNA): TGTGCCAGCAGCTTAGAGGTTGCAACTAATGAAAAACTGTTTTTT.

The chain joins TRBV4-3 to TRBJ1-4; D ambiguous. The germline V gene encodes CDR1 LGHNA and CDR2 YSLEER. Trimming removed 0 bases from V and 8 bases from J, with 13 bases in between. This CDR3 has 15 amino acids. The chain's CDR3 is CASSQDRAGEEKLFF. In DNA form, the CDR3 reads TGCGCCAGCAGCCAAGACCGGGCGGGCGAAGAAAAACTGTTTTTT.

This clonotype appeared a few times. The V gene is TRBV5-4, the J gene TRBJ2-7; TRBD2 aligns across 11 bases. V lost 5 bases and J lost 4; bases outside the gene matches: 8. Germline V CDR1 and CDR2: SGHNT, YYREEE (reference sequence). This CDR3 has 15 amino acids. The CDR3 protein is CASSSGTSGLYEQYV. CDR3 coding DNA: TGTGCCAGCAGTTCCGGGACTAGCGGTCTTTACGAGCAGTACGTC.

This clonotype was counted a few times. The chain uses TRBV14 and TRBJ1-2; D ambiguous. In germline, CDR1 is SGHDN, CDR2 FVKESK. CDR3 length equals 15 residues. Trimming took off 0 bases at V and 3 bases at J, with 11 bases between the two ends. Here the CDR3 DNA reads TGTGCCAGCAGCCAAGATAATGAGGGAGACTATGGCTACACCTTC. Protein sequence: CASSQDNEGDYGYTF.

The rearrangement links TRBV18 to TRBJ1-1; D unclear. In germline, CDR1 is KGHSH, CDR2 LQKENI. The length of the CDR3 is 13 residues. V dropped 1 base and J dropped 6 bases, with 9 bases sitting between them. CDR3 sequence reads: CASSPLGSAEAFF. DNA for the CDR3: TGTGCCAGCTCACCACTGGGGAGCGCTGAAGCTTTCTTT.